This TCR beta chain was profiled in a study of shared clonotypes between healthy human individuals. Germline-derived CDR1 and CDR2 are MNHEY and SMNVEV (reference sequence). This CDR3 is built from 13 residues. The V and J ends lost 3 bases and 1 base respectively, with 6 bases between them. Assay used: immunoSEQ multiplex PCR; TCRdb lists only in-frame clones, some missing. The sample includes more than 900,000 clones, approximately 78% of them seen just once. The J gene is TRBJ1-1, the V gene TRBV27; no reliable D call. The TCR comes from a man between 18 and 29 years old in good health. Some clones in this sample may be carry-over from other donors' samples. Material: memory CD4+ T cells from PBMCs. The sample's subset: CD45RA-negative fraction. The CDR3 is CASSFWENTEAFF. DNA of the CDR3: TGTGCCAGCAGTTTTTGGGAGAACACTGAAGCTTTCTTT.